This entry concerns a single T cell receptor (beta chain). Its antigen is unknown. Trimming took 4 bases from V and 3 from J, leaving 8 bases between them. The CDR3 contains 14 residues. Germline V lookup: CDR1 SGHRS, CDR2 YFSETQ. The entry originates in a study of Tregs in tolerant kidney transplant recipients. Study-level points and caveats: Validation in larger populations is needed because few patients were studied. Antigen-driven expansion was suggested because donor-specific Tregs expanded more than all Tregs in tolerant patients.

Libraries were prepared by immunoSEQ multiplex PCR; TCRdb keeps only in-frame clonotypes and omits some of them. The sample carries 15,000 or so clones, about half recorded once. FACS sorting followed a roughly 6-day coculture of CFSE-labeled recipient PBMCs with irradiated graft donor PBMCs. This sequence was found in a human patient who received a combined kidney and bone marrow transplant. Sequencing used CD4+ T cells from blood cultured with allogeneic cells, obtained before the transplant. The gene calls are TRBV5-1 and TRBJ1-6; the D gene is possibly TRBD1 (5 bases). The CDR3 spells CASSPQGYNSPLHF. The CDR3 bases are TGCGCCAGCAGCCCCCAGGGCTATAATTCACCCCTCCACTTT.